This TCR beta chain was sequenced during a study of blood T cell repertoires in COVID-19. Study-wide background: From the United States, Italy and Spain came samples of acute and convalescent COVID-19. PBMCs, B-cell-depleted T cells, or T cells were the source of the cDNA or gDNA that made up the material.

Per the original methods: Amplifying reference gene primers gave estimates of nucleated cell counts. TCRdb's copy holds only in-frame clones and misses some; the assay was immunoSEQ multiplex PCR. V, J and clone size were drawn from that table, and D and trimming were deduced from the DNA. This table holds 100,000 or so clones, roughly four fifths found once. The V gene's germline CDR1 is SGHRS and CDR2 YFSETQ. The CDR3 totals 13 residues. The ends were cut back, 4 bases at V and 2 bases at J, with 7 bases in the middle. This clonotype originated in a man aged 55 to 69 with acute or convalescent COVID-19. This chain links TRBV5-1 with TRBJ1-5; D is possibly TRBD1 (6 bases). The sequenced material came from peripheral blood. CDR3 residues: CASSRTGNQPQHF. In DNA form, the CDR3 reads TGCGCCAGCAGCAGGACAGGCAATCAGCCCCAGCATTTT.